This is a list of T cell receptor beta chains from one sample in a study of OX40 agonist ivuxolimab in advanced cancers. Using immunoSEQ multiplex PCR, the repertoire was profiled, and TCRdb retains in-frame clones only, with some absent. The sample consists of tens of thousands of clones, 77% of them appearing once. The input for sequencing was CD4+ or CD8+ T cells sorted from blood, taken in a trial of the OX40 agonist ivuxolimab. The source of these receptors is an adult with an advanced solid tumor such as melanoma, head and neck, liver or kidney cancer. Each CDR3 is given with its conserved first and last residue. Fields, in order: D gene, J gene, V gene, clone size, CDR3 DNA, CDR3 protein. D genes are given only for firm matches. Size tells how often a clone was seen (once, few, many) or the class of an expanded clone, and some rows leave it out.

. TRBJ2-3 TRBV7-6 . TGTGCCAGCAGCCCCACCGTGGCGGCCAGCACAGATACGCAGTATTTT CASSPTVAASTDTQYF
. TRBJ1-2 TRBV21-1 . TGTGCCAGCAGGCCAGGGGGGCCCTATGGCTACACCTTC CASRPGGPYGYTF
. TRBJ2-5 TRBV7-3 . TGTGCCAGCAGCACCGGACCAACGGAGACCCAGTACTTC CASSTGPTETQYF
TRBD2 TRBJ2-5 TRBV30 . TGTGCCTGGAGTCGACTAGCGGCGAACCAAGAGACCCAGTACTTC CAWSRLAANQETQYF
. TRBJ2-7 TRBV2 few TGTGCCAGCACAGAGCGGCGGGATCTCTACGAGCAGTACTTC CASTERRDLYEQYF
. TRBJ1-1 TRBV27 . TGTGCCAGCAGTTTTAGTGGGCTGAAGAACACTGAAGCTTTCTTT CASSFSGLKNTEAFF
. TRBJ1-4 TRBV6-5 . TGTGCCAGCAGATCAGCGGGGGCAACTAATGAAAAACTGTTTTTT CASRSAGATNEKLFF
TRBD1 TRBJ2-3 TRBV18 . TGTGCCAGCTCACCAACAGGGGGCATCGGAGATACGCAGTATTTT CASSPTGGIGDTQYF
TRBD1 TRBJ1-1 TRBV10-3 few TGTGCCATCAGGGGGACAGGCACTCCCCCCCACGCGAACACTGAAGCTTTCTTT CAIRGTGTPPHANTEAFF
. TRBJ1-1 TRBV6-5 . TGTGCCAGCAGCCGAGTAGGGTACCCTGAAGCTTTCTTT CASSRVGYPEAFF
. TRBJ1-4 TRBV19 . TGTGCCAGTAGGACCACGGGGCCACGGACTGAAAAACTGTTTTTT CASRTTGPRTEKLFF
. TRBJ1-1 TRBV5-1 . TGCGCCAGCAGCTCAGGTCAGAACACTGAAGCTTTCTTT CASSSGQNTEAFF
. TRBJ1-1 TRBV5-1 . TGCGCCAGCAGCGCGGAGAGGGGCACTGAAGCTTTCTTT CASSAERGTEAFF
. TRBJ1-6 TRBV6-5 . TGTGCCAGCAGTTACCAACGCAATTCACCCCTCCACTTT CASSYQRNSPLHF
TRBD1 TRBJ1-3 TRBV6-5 . TGTGCCAGCAGTTACCTACAGGGGTACTCTGGAAACACCATATATTTT CASSYLQGYSGNTIYF
TRBD1 TRBJ1-1 TRBV18 . TGTGCCAGCTCCCTGGACAGGTCTGAAGCTTTCTTT CASSLDRSEAFF
TRBD1 TRBJ2-5 TRBV10-1 . TGCGCCAGCAGCCAACCGGGACAGCAAGAGACCCAGTACTTC CASSQPGQQETQYF
. TRBJ2-7 TRBV21-1 . TGTGCCAGCAGCAGGGACTCTGACAAGGGTGGCTTAATTCGCTACGAGCAGTACTTC CASSRDSDKGGLIRYEQYF
. TRBJ2-5 TRBV6-5 . TGTGCCAGCAGTTACTCGACCCCGGGACGTGAGACCCAGTACTTC CASSYSTPGRETQYF
. TRBJ2-4 TRBV11-2 . TGTGCCAGCAGCCAAAATTTCGGGGGACTAGCCAAAAACATTCAGTACTTC CASSQNFGGLAKNIQYF
. TRBJ1-2 TRBV5-1 few TGCGCCAGCAGCTCGGGACATCTAATAGGATATGGCTACACCTTC CASSSGHLIGYGYTF
. TRBJ2-6 TRBV9 . TGTGCCAGCAGCCCCCGTTCCTCGTACTCTGGGGCCAACGTCCTGACTTTC CASSPRSSYSGANVLTF
TRBD1 TRBJ1-4 TRBV28 . TGTGCCAGCAGTAACCAGGGACAGGGGGCGAGTGAAAAACTGTTTTTT CASSNQGQGASEKLFF
. TRBJ1-2 TRBV19 . TGTGCCAGTACCTGGGGCGGGGGCGCAGGCCGTGGCTACACCTTC CASTWGGGAGRGYTF
TRBD2 TRBJ2-1 TRBV7-9 . TGTGCCAGCAGCCCGGCGGGACTAGCGAGTAATGAGCAGTTCTTC CASSPAGLASNEQFF
. TRBJ2-2 TRBV5-4 . TGTGCCAGCAGCAACAGGGAAGACACCGGGGAGCTGTTTTTT CASSNREDTGELFF
. TRBJ2-1 TRBV21-1 . TGTGCCAGCAGCATCCAAAGACTAGCGGGGGGATACAATGAGCAGTTCTTC CASSIQRLAGGYNEQFF
. TRBJ2-2 TRBV6-5 . TGTGCCAGCCGCAATCCGGGTGGGACCGGGGAGCTGTTTTTT CASRNPGGTGELFF
. TRBJ2-5 TRBV29-1 . TGCAGCGTTGCGCCAGGGGCACGGGAGACCCAGTACTTC CSVAPGARETQYF
. TRBJ1-5 TRBV18 once TGTGCCAGCTCGGGGGGGACGAATCAGCCCCAGCATTTT CASSGGTNQPQHF
. TRBJ2-5 TRBV28 . TGTGCCAGCAGACCTTATGTGGGGACCCAAGAGACCCAGTACTTC CASRPYVGTQETQYF
TRBD2 TRBJ2-7 TRBV19 . TGTGCCAGCAATCATCGGGCGGGAGCTTGGAACGAGCAGTACTTC CASNHRAGAWNEQYF
TRBD1 TRBJ1-2 TRBV5-1 . TGCGCCAGCAGCTTGGAAGGGGGCTTCGGCTACACCTTC CASSLEGGFGYTF
. TRBJ2-5 TRBV4-1 few TGCGCCAGCAGCCGGGTTGGCGAGACCCAGTACTTC CASSRVGETQYF
. TRBJ1-5 TRBV10-2 . TGCGCCAGCAGCGGGACACAAAAAGAGGCCCAGCATTTT CASSGTQKEAQHF
TRBD2 TRBJ2-2 TRBV11-2 . TGTGCCAGCAGCGGGAGCGGGGGAGGCGGGGAGCTGTTTTTT CASSGSGGGGELFF
. TRBJ2-1 TRBV6-5 . TGTGCCAGCAGTTACTCGGGATCAGAGACTGAGCAGTTCTTC CASSYSGSETEQFF
. TRBJ1-5 TRBV28 . TGTGCCAGCAGACCGACAGGCCTGGGCAATCAGCCCCAGCATTTT CASRPTGLGNQPQHF
. TRBJ2-1 TRBV5-1 . TGCGCCAGCAGCTTGGATAAGGGTTACTACAATGAGCAGTTCTTC CASSLDKGYYNEQFF
. TRBJ1-5 TRBV18 . TGTGCCAGCTCACCGCCAGAGAGCAATCAGCCCCAGCATTTT CASSPPESNQPQHF
TRBD2 TRBJ2-2 TRBV6-1 few TGTGCCAGCAGTGGGACGGGAGGCTGGGAGCTGTTTTTT CASSGTGGWELFF
. TRBJ2-2 TRBV7-8 . TGTGCCAGCAGCTTAAAACCCGGGACCTACACCGGGGAGCTGTTTTTT CASSLKPGTYTGELFF
TRBD1 TRBJ1-3 TRBV5-1 . TGCGCCAGCAGCCTAGGGACAGTTGGAAACACCATATATTTT CASSLGTVGNTIYF
. TRBJ2-3 TRBV11-2 . TGTGCCAGCAGCTATAGGCTCGGGACTAGCACAGATACGCAGTATTTT CASSYRLGTSTDTQYF
TRBD1 TRBJ1-1 TRBV6-6 . TGTGCCAGCAGACCCCTGGGACAGCCGAACACTGAAGCTTTCTTT CASRPLGQPNTEAFF
TRBD2 TRBJ2-2 TRBV2 . TGTGCCAGCAGGGGGCTAGCGGGGGAAACCGGGGAGCTGTTTTTT CASRGLAGETGELFF
. TRBJ2-2 TRBV19 . TGTGCCAGTAGTAGCCTGGGACTTACGAACACCGGGGAGCTGTTTTTT CASSSLGLTNTGELFF
TRBD1 TRBJ2-2 TRBV7-9 many TGTGCCAGCAGCCCGACAGGGGTTGACGGGGAGCTGTTTTTT CASSPTGVDGELFF
TRBD1 TRBJ1-5 TRBV2 few TGTGCCAGCAGCAGGGGGCAGAATCAGCCCCAGCATTTT CASSRGQNQPQHF
TRBD2 TRBJ2-7 TRBV4-1 . TGCGCCAGCAGCCAAAATAGTAGGGAGGGCTACGAGCAGTACTTC CASSQNSREGYEQYF
. TRBJ1-4 TRBV7-9 . TGTGCCAGCAGCTTAGCCCAGGACAGATTTAATGAAAAACTGTTTTTT CASSLAQDRFNEKLFF
. TRBJ1-1 TRBV2 . TGTGCCAGCAGTGAACAGGGGCCTGAAGCTTTCTTT CASSEQGPEAFF
TRBD1 TRBJ2-7 TRBV11-3 few TGTGCCAGCGGAGACAGGGATCCCTACGAGCAGTACTTC CASGDRDPYEQYF
. TRBJ1-1 TRBV6-5 few TGTGCCAGCAGTACAGGGTTGAGTACTGAAGCTTTCTTT CASSTGLSTEAFF